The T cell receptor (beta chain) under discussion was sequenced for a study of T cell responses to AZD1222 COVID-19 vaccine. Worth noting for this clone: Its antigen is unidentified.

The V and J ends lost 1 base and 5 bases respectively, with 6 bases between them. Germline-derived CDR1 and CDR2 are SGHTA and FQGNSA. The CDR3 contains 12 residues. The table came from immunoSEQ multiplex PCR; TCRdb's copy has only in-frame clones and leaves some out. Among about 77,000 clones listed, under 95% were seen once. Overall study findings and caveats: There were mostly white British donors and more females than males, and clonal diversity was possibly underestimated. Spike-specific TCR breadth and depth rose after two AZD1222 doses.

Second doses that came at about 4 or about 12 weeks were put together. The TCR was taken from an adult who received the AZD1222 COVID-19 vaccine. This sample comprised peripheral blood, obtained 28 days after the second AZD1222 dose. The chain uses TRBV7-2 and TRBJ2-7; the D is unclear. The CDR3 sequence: CASSLVLNEQYF. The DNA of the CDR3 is TGTGCCAGCAGCTTAGTACTGAACGAGCAGTACTTC.